This TCR beta chain derives from a study of TIL therapy for anti-PD-1-resistant metastatic lung cancer. About the study: Tumors carried a median 1.5 non-synonymous mutations per megabase. Study-level points and caveats: TIL cultures after expansion showed higher clonality and lower diversity than baseline tumor (median about 5.6% vs 31%). Many TIL product clones were absent from baseline tumor, suggesting clonal contraction.

Points on this clone: Its matching antigen is unknown.

The immunoSEQ assay was v3. Libraries were sequenced to around 2 million read pairs (survey) or roughly 5-6.5 million (deep). The method was immunoSEQ multiplex PCR; TCRdb's version includes in-frame clones alone and lacks a portion of them. Of some 90,000 clones in the sample, just over 65% were seen once. The germline V and J ends were trimmed by 4 bases and 16 bases, with 17 bases remaining between them. The CDR3 sequence is 12 residues long. The germline gives CDR1 MNHEY, CDR2 SVGEGT. Regarding time point: pre-treatment sample, taken before nivolumab and TIL therapy. Most excised metastases sampled were pleural nodules or supraclavicular lymph nodes.

The chain combines TRBV6-2 or TRBV6-3 with TRBJ2-1; perhaps TRBD2 as D (6 bases). Source: tumor tissue, taken at baseline. The TCR sequence derives from a person aged 25-80 years with non-small cell lung cancer. The CDR3 spells CASSLRLGRQFF. DNA of the CDR3: TGTGCCAGCAGTTTGAGGCTAGGGAGGCAATTCTTC.